This T cell receptor (beta chain) was sequenced in a study of shared clonotypes between healthy human individuals (TCRdb year 2020). General notes on the study: The cohort included a few men and a couple of women between 18 and 49 years of age. To estimate repertoire size and how much clonotype sharing occurs between individuals, the study deeply sequenced the blood TCR repertoires of 5 or 6 healthy adults. For each donor, CD4 naive and CD4 memory were each run on three plates, CD8 naive on two plates, and CD8 memory on one plate. Libraries were prepared and TCR repertoires were sequenced by different laboratories using diverse techniques, in order to increase sequencing depth and limit assay-specific biases. Leukapheresis yielded between about 0.94 and 10 billion PBMCs per donor. Overall results and qualifications from the work: Naive subsets generally had larger estimated clonotype richness than memory subsets did. Pairwise subsampling led to the expectation that sequencing depth would affect the degree of clonotype sharing among donors. Sampling was restricted to blood, and TCR repertoires in tissue are likely to differ from TCR repertoires in blood. Because the study included a small number of donors, the genetic and exposure-history diversity represented was limited. Across a handful of donors, 5% to 6% of naive CD4, roughly 3.4% of naive CD8, roughly 2.3% of memory CD4, and approximately 0.42% of memory CD8 clonotypes were shared. Incomplete sequencing was indicated by rarefaction of sorted-subset datasets, despite the large sequencing depth. Clonotypes shared by all four sorted-subset donors showed higher generation probabilities than non-shared clonotypes.

The donors were healthy, HIV-negative adults who had no recently reported acute infections or vaccinations. Every donor was a Caucasian adult residing in Nashville, Tennessee, USA. CD4+ T cells were enriched by magnetic negative selection; naive cells were then positively selected on CD45RA, and the negative fraction formed the memory subset. Blood was obtained by leukapheresis, after which PBMCs were separated by Ficoll-Histopaque density gradient centrifugation and cryopreserved in liquid nitrogen vapor phase. Purity and quantity of every magnetically sorted T cell population were checked by analytical flow cytometry. From each sorted fraction, genomic DNA was isolated and quantified by UV absorbance on a Nanodrop 2000c. Here V drops 5 bases and J drops 11 bases, and the junction holds 11 bases not matched to any gene. In the germline V gene, CDR1 corresponds to SQVTM and CDR2 to ANQGSEA. The CDR3 goes from the cysteine to the phenylalanine over 15 residues. Only CDR3 DNA remains: 45 bases, in frame from the first base.

Using the deep immunoSEQ assay, TCR CDR3 regions were amplified from genomic DNA by multiplex PCR. Genomic DNA extracted from each cell subset was distributed evenly over all wells of several immunoSEQ 96-well plates, and each plate served as one replicate. For sorted subsets, around 200 ng genomic DNA, equal to about 30,000 T cell genomes, was loaded into each replicate PCR. Purified libraries were quantified with a Qubit 3.0 fluorometer, sized on a Bioanalyzer 2100, and re-quantified with the KAPA Library Quantification kit. A separate single-read 150-cycle Illumina NextSeq 550 flow cell was used to sequence each immunoSEQ 96-well plate. The published analysis was carried out like this. The immunoSEQ output contained only junctional sequences without quality scores, so filtering could not match that applied to full-length reads. To assign V/J genes and CDR3, sequences were annotated using PyIR, a Python wrapper for IgBLAST v1.9, with IMGT germline references. Any read was removed if the V/J assignment was weak (E-value above 1e-6), the CDR3 was missing, or the read contained stop codons, out-of-frame junctions, or ambiguous translated residues. A V3J clonotype was defined by an identical inferred V gene, J gene, and CDR3 amino acid sequence. The percentage overlap between two repertoires was calculated by dividing the number of shared unique clonotypes by the size of the smaller repertoire. RTK rarefaction, the Chao1 estimator, and Recon v2.1 estimates of unobserved clonotypes were used to assess repertoire richness. OLGA was used to compute generation probabilities for all TCRbeta clonotypes that the gDNA method yielded from several donors. TCRdb took this table from immuneACCESS and kept in-frame rearrangements with V and J called. Such tables lack part of the clones; where checked against another copy, unresolved V genes explain under half of the gap, and the rest is unexplained. V and J calls plus clone size are reproduced from that table; the DNA served to infer D and trimming. This sample comprises about 2.3 million clones, approximately 93% of them detected only once. 0.35% to 0.45% of the sample belongs to the ten largest clones.

Concerning this clone: Its antigen is unknown. No base quality values were provided; no much bigger clone lies one nucleotide off.

Sequencing was performed on naive CD4+ T cells from PBMCs. The sample's cell subset or site label is to be understood as: CD45RA+ positively selected. The receptor comes from a man aged 18 to 35 in good health. Some clones in this sample may be carry-over from other donors' samples. Recombination joined TRBV29-1 with TRBJ2-1; 14 of the junction bases match TRBD2. The sequenced DNA: TGCAGCGTTCCGGGACTAGCGGGAGCGTGGACGAAGCAGTTCTTC. Its coded protein is CSVPGLAGAWTKQFF.